These T cell receptor beta chains were read from a single sample in a study of cytomegalovirus exposure and HLA in healthy donors. The assay was immunoSEQ multiplex PCR, and TCRdb's table has in-frame clones only and misses some. This sample has some 180,000 clones, with more than 75% found just once. The sequencing input was PBMCs. The receptors were gathered from a man under 40 in good health and CMV-seropositive. Each CDR3 is given with its conserved first and last residue. A D gene is named only where the DNA matches it firmly. The listing skips clone size in some rows; elsewhere it reads once, few, many or a size class.

j_call clone_size v_call d_call cdr3_nt cdr3_aa
TRBJ2-1 few TRBV6-5 . TGTGCCAGCAGTGAGACGGGCAATGAGCAGTTCTTC CASSETGNEQFF
TRBJ2-2 few TRBV4-1 TRBD2 TGCGCCAGCAGCCAGGCGAGCGGGGCGAACACCGGGGAGCTGTTTTTT CASSQASGANTGELFF
TRBJ2-7 . TRBV7-9 TRBD1 TGTGCCAGCAGCTTAGCGGGGACAGGCGGAGAGCAGTACTTC CASSLAGTGGEQYF
TRBJ2-1 . TRBV4-3 . TGCGCCAGCAGCCAGGATGGATCGAGCTCCTACAATGAGCAGTTCTTC CASSQDGSSSYNEQFF
TRBJ2-7 . TRBV30 TRBD1 TGTGCCTTTATAGGACAGGGGTACGGCGAGCAGTACTTC CAFIGQGYGEQYF
TRBJ2-2 . TRBV2 . TGTGCCACCCGGGGTAGCTCAAACACCGGGGAGCTGTTTTTT CATRGSSNTGELFF
TRBJ2-1 . TRBV7-2 . TGTGCCAGCAGCATCCACCCGGGACGAAGTTCTGAGCAGTTCTTC CASSIHPGRSSEQFF
TRBJ1-2 . TRBV29-1 . TGCAGCGTTGAAGACCGCAGGGTGAACTATGGCTACACCTTC CSVEDRRVNYGYTF
TRBJ1-2 few TRBV7-2 TRBD1 TGTGCCAGCAGCTTACGGGACAGGGGGTTTGGCTACACCTTC CASSLRDRGFGYTF
TRBJ1-2 . TRBV27 . TGTGCCAGCAGGTCAGGCGGTCAAGGCTACACCTTC CASRSGGQGYTF
TRBJ2-7 once TRBV28 . TGTGCCAGCAGAGCGGGCCTCTCCGAGCAGTACTTC CASRAGLSEQYF
TRBJ2-1 . TRBV7-9 TRBD2 TGTGCCAGCAGCTTATCCCTCGGACTAGCGGGGGACAATGAGCAGTTCTTC CASSLSLGLAGDNEQFF
TRBJ1-3 . TRBV2 . TGTGCCAGCAGTGACGTGTGGATTAGAAACACCATATATTTT CASSDVWIRNTIYF
TRBJ2-2 once TRBV28 TRBD1 TGTGCCAGCAGTACCCACCCCGGGACAGGGAACACCGGGGAGCTGTTTTTT CASSTHPGTGNTGELFF